The 19 T cell receptor beta chains below come from one sample, sequenced in a study of patients and donors after allogeneic stem cell transplantation. MiXCR, applied by TCRdb to the RT-PCR reads, yields one record per CDR3 protein. The sample holds about 200,000 distinct CDR3 sequences, less than 45% seen once. Specimen: blood, either unsorted or a sorted T cell fraction (not recorded which). The receptors derive from a human donor who was either an allogeneic HSCT recipient or a stem cell or donor lymphocyte infusion donor (not recorded which). It is not recorded whose cells these are; they may come from a transplant donor.

The genes are TRBV6-5 and TRBJ2-3; 7 nucleotides align to TRBD1. V dropped 5 bases and J dropped 0; count of bases not matched to a gene: 8. Per the germline V gene, CDR1 is MNHEY and CDR2 is SVGAGI. The CDR3 runs to 16 residues. This CDR3 is CASSATGSVSTDTQYF. The DNA for the CDR3 is TGTGCCAGCAGTGCGACAGGGAGTGTTAGCACAGATACGCAGTATTTT.

This clonotype was counted a few times. The V and J genes are TRBV6-2 or TRBV6-3 and TRBJ2-6, with unresolved D. The CDR3 runs 15 residues. The V gene's germline CDR1 is MNHEY and CDR2 SVGEGT. V was cut by 4 bases and J by 0 bases, with 7 bases left in between. The CDR3: CASSLISSGANVLTF. The DNA of the CDR3 is TGTGCCAGCAGTTTAATAAGCTCTGGGGCCAACGTCCTGACTTTC.

This clonotype was picked up many times. The rearrangement links TRBV7-2 to TRBJ2-3, with TRBD2 as a possible D gene (7 bases). Germline CDR1 and CDR2: SGHTA and FQGNSA. The CDR3 has 14 amino acids. Trimming pared 10 bases from V and 2 bases from J, leaving 16 bases between. This CDR3 is CATSLGGPTDTQYF. CDR3 DNA: TGTGCCACCTCATTGGGGGGGCCCACAGATACGCAGTATTTT.

This chain joins TRBV12-3 or TRBV12-4 and TRBJ2-7; weak D call: TRBD1 (6 bases). This CDR3 contains 13 residues. Deletions cut 4 bases from V and 3 bases from J, with 10 bases between. CDR3 protein: CASSYGQNYEQYF. In DNA, the CDR3 is TGTGCCAGCAGTTACGGACAGAACTACGAGCAGTACTTC.

The V call is TRBV4-3, the J call TRBJ1-5; a weak D match, TRBD1 (5 bases). The CDR3 totals 18 residues. The germline V and J ends were trimmed by 3 bases and 2 bases, with 20 bases remaining between them. Germline V gives CDR1 LGHNA, CDR2 YSLEER. In DNA, the CDR3 is TGCGCCAGCAGCCAGTCCACAGGACACGGGTTGGGCAATCAGCCCCAGCATTTT. This codes for CASSQSTGHGLGNQPQHF.

The J gene is TRBJ1-2, the V gene TRBV12-3 or TRBV12-4; D call uncertain. Trimming took off 3 bases at V and 5 bases at J, with 13 bases between the two ends. This CDR3 is 14 amino acids long. This chain's CDR3 is CASSFWVGVYGYTF. For the CDR3, the DNA is TGTGCCAGCAGTTTTTGGGTCGGGGTATATGGCTACACCTTC.

The V gene is TRBV12-3 or TRBV12-4, the J gene TRBJ1-3; TRBD1 matches at 10 bases. V lost 6 bases to trimming and J lost 7 bases; unmatched junction nucleotides: 18. The CDR3 length is 18 residues. The CDR3 here is CASRPRDRGLIFGNTIYF. The CDR3 DNA sequence: TGTGCCAGCAGGCCCCGGGACAGGGGACTCATTTTTGGGAACACCATATATTTT.

V is TRBV4-3 and J is TRBJ2-7; 7 bases fit TRBD1. The CDR3 consists of 15 residues. After removal of 1 base from V and 0 bases from J, the junction contained 3 bases not matched to a gene. Germline loops: CDR1 LGHNA, CDR2 YSLEER. CDR3 region: CASSQGEGASYEQYF. Here the CDR3 DNA reads TGCGCCAGCAGCCAAGGTGAGGGGGCCTCCTACGAGCAGTACTTC.

This clonotype was observed a few times. The genes are TRBV6-2 or TRBV6-3 and TRBJ2-1, with 7 positions matching TRBD2. Germline V gives CDR1 MNHEY, CDR2 SVGEGT. This CDR3 comprises 17 residues. Losses at the gene ends were 4 bases for V and 1 base for J; bases not matched to a gene: 10. In DNA form, the CDR3 reads TGTGCCAGCAGTTCCTCCTCGGCGGGAGCGTCCTACAATGAGCAGTTCTTC. Its translation: CASSSSSAGASYNEQFF.

The rearrangement links TRBV6-1 to TRBJ2-7; the D is unclear. This CDR3 region has 14 residues. Germline loops: CDR1 MNHNS, CDR2 SASEGT. V was clipped by 0 bases and J by 3 bases, with 9 bases between them. CDR3 residues: CASSEAEGIYEQYF. Written as DNA, the CDR3 is TGTGCCAGCAGTGAAGCGGAAGGGATCTACGAGCAGTACTTC.

Only a few counts were recorded for this clonotype. V is TRBV5-4 and J is TRBJ1-6; maybe TRBD1 (5 bases). V was shortened by 2 bases and J by 7 bases, with 16 bases between the two germline ends. CDR1 and CDR2 from the germline V gene are SGHNT and YYREEE (reference sequence). The length of the CDR3 is 16 residues. The CDR3 DNA follows: TGTGCCAGCAGCTTACAGACGGGACGGATGAATTCACCCCTCCACTTT. This sequence encodes CASSLQTGRMNSPLHF.

The chain joins TRBV29-1 to TRBJ2-1; TRBD1 matches at 9 bases. Germline V gene data show CDR1 as SQVTM and CDR2 as ANQGSEA. V shed 8 bases, J shed 4 bases, and the junction held 18 bases outside the gene matches. This CDR3 contains 17 residues. The CDR3 region is CSTGAGNRDRVYNEQFF. The CDR3 DNA reads as TGCAGCACCGGAGCGGGAAACCGGGACAGGGTATACAATGAGCAGTTCTTC.

The chain joins TRBV15 to TRBJ1-1, with 9 bases matching TRBD1. J gave up 0 bases and V 5 bases, and 13 bases lay outside the gene matches. CDR3 length: 18 residues. Germline values: CDR1 LNHNV, CDR2 YYDKDF (reference sequence). The CDR3 coding sequence is TGTGCCACCAGCGGATACCGGGACAGGGTTAGTATGAACACTGAAGCTTTCTTT. It is translated as CATSGYRDRVSMNTEAFF.

This chain links TRBV12-3 or TRBV12-4 with TRBJ1-2; TRBD1 is a possible D gene (5 bases). The CDR3 has 14 amino acids. The V end lost 2 bases, the J end lost 2 bases, and 9 bases lay between the germline ends. The CDR3 loop reads CASSLPGFNYGYTF. As DNA, the CDR3 is TGTGCCAGCAGTTTACCAGGGTTCAACTATGGCTACACCTTC.

This clonotype has only a few counts. The chain recombines TRBV9 with TRBJ2-5; 8 bases are a match to TRBD2. J lost 2 bases, V lost 2 bases, and 5 bases had no gene match. This CDR3 contains 15 residues. CDR1 is SGDLS, CDR2 YYNGEE, per germline. The CDR3 nucleotides read TGTGCCAGCAGCGTCCACGGGACTAGTCAAGAGACCCAGTACTTC. Its protein product is CASSVHGTSQETQYF.

This clonotype was seen a few times. The chain couples TRBV5-1 to TRBJ2-1; D unresolved. Germline V CDR1 and CDR2: SGHRS, YFSETQ. The CDR3 runs to 14 residues. The V end lost 4 bases, the J end lost 3 bases, and 11 bases lay between the germline ends. The DNA of the CDR3 is TGCGCCAGCAGCCTCCTAGAGATCTACAATGAGCAGTTCTTC. Its protein is CASSLLEIYNEQFF.

The rearrangement uses TRBV10-3 and TRBJ2-5, with 14 bases lining up with TRBD2. CDR1 is ENHRY, CDR2 SYGVKD, per germline. V shed 5 bases, J shed 5 bases, and the junction held 7 bases outside the gene matches. The CDR3 sequence is 16 residues long. The CDR3 region has the DNA TGTGCCATCAGTTCCGGGACTAGCGGGAGTGGGGAGACCCAGTACTTC. Translation gives CAISSGTSGSGETQYF.

The gene calls are TRBV11-2 and TRBJ1-2; 7 positions match TRBD1. Germline loops: CDR1 SGHAT, CDR2 FQNNGV. The CDR3 consists of 16 residues. The J segment lost 3 bases and the V segment lost 5 bases, leaving 12 bases of the junction unmatched. Here the CDR3 DNA reads TGTGCCAGCAGCCATCAAAGGTTCAGGGGGGACTATGGCTACACCTTC. Translating gives CASSHQRFRGDYGYTF.

This rearrangement joins TRBV7-3 to TRBJ1-1, with no clear D. This CDR3 has 15 amino acids. Germline values: CDR1 SGHTA, CDR2 FQGTGA. V lost 3 bases and J lost 0, with 11 bases in between. DNA for the CDR3: TGTGCCAGCAGCTTTTCCGGGCGCCTGAACACTGAAGCTTTCTTT. Translated: CASSFSGRLNTEAFF.